One and the same sample provided the 27 T cell receptor beta chains below, sequenced in a study of control samples from healthy donors and cancer patients. Produced via immunoSEQ multiplex PCR; TCRdb's table is partial and in-frame only. The sample holds under 200,000 clones, about 93% seen once. The sample comprised blood. The receptors were gathered from a woman between 55 and 75 years old in good health.

The chain links TRBV19 to TRBJ1-6, with D possibly matching TRBD1 (5 bases). Germline CDR1 reads LNHDA; CDR2 reads SQIVND (reference sequence). There are 14 residues in the CDR3. The germline V and J ends were trimmed by 3 bases and 9 bases, with 12 bases remaining between them. CDR3 coding DNA: TGTGCCAGTAGTATCGGGCAGGGTTTTTCACCCCTCCACTTT. This codes for CASSIGQGFSPLHF.

The chain uses TRBV19 and TRBJ1-3, with unresolved D. Germline assignment: CDR1 LNHDA and CDR2 SQIVND (reference sequence). The V end lost 10 bases, the J end lost 0 bases, and 10 bases lay between the germline ends. This CDR3 contains 13 residues. CDR3 bases: TGTGCCACCATAATAAGCTCTGGAAACACCATATATTTT. Translation gives CATIISSGNTIYF.

The chain is built from TRBV6-2 or TRBV6-3 and TRBJ1-2; no firm D call. V lost 4 bases and J lost 0, with 9 bases in between. CDR1 MNHEY and CDR2 SVGEGT come from the germline V gene. The CDR3 has 14 amino acids. The CDR3 nucleotides are TGTGCCAGCAGTTCGTGGCTAGCTAACTATGGCTACACCTTC. This translates into CASSSWLANYGYTF.

The rearrangement joins TRBV30 to TRBJ2-4; perhaps TRBD1 as D (5 bases). CDR3 size: 13 residues. The V end was cut by 4 bases, the J end by 11 bases, with 18 bases between. The germline gives CDR1 GTSNPN, CDR2 SVGIG (reference sequence). For the CDR3, the DNA is TGTGCCTGGACTCCTGAAACCCAAGGGGTTCAGTACTTC. Residues: CAWTPETQGVQYF.

This clone came up once. The chain couples TRBV3-1 (or the pseudogene TRBV3-2) to TRBJ1-5; D perhaps matches TRBD1 (6 bases). The CDR3 has 14 amino acids. Trimming left V 4 bases short and J 6 bases short, with 13 bases between. CDR1 is LGHDT and CDR2 is YNNKEL in the germline V gene (reference sequence). CDR3 protein: CASSPQGSPQPQHF. DNA of the CDR3: TGTGCCAGCAGCCCCCAGGGGAGCCCTCAGCCCCAGCATTTT.

Only a few counts were recorded for this clone. The chain recombines TRBV6-5 with TRBJ1-6, with D possibly being TRBD1 (6 bases). The germline CDR1 and CDR2 sequences are MNHEY and SVGAGI. With 5 bases removed from V and 9 bases from J, the gap between germline ends came to 17 bases. CDR3 length equals 15 residues. The CDR3 loop is CASSTGGPKSSPLHF. The CDR3 bases are TGTGCCAGCAGTACCGGGGGGCCCAAAAGTTCACCCCTCCACTTT.

The chain carries TRBV7-3 and TRBJ2-4; unclear D gene. The V gene's germline CDR1 is SGHTA and CDR2 FQGTGA. The CDR3 is 12 residues long. The ends were cut back, 4 bases at V and 9 bases at J, with 10 bases in the middle. CDR3 sequence: CASSSQLGIQYF. CDR3 nucleotides: TGTGCCAGCAGCTCCCAGTTGGGCATTCAGTACTTC.

This rearrangement joins TRBV9 to TRBJ2-5; 9 bases are shared with TRBD2. The junction had 17 bases not matched to a gene; V was cut back by 4 bases and J by 4 bases. The length of the CDR3 is 18 residues. The germline gives CDR1 SGDLS, CDR2 YYNGEE. The CDR3 sequence is CASSPRLGAGGPGETQYF. CDR3 sequence (DNA): TGTGCCAGCAGCCCCCGGTTGGGGGCGGGGGGGCCGGGAGAGACCCAGTACTTC.

This sequence joins TRBV7-2 and TRBJ2-5; D perhaps matches TRBD2 (5 bases). V gave up 5 bases and J gave up 9 bases, with 13 bases separating them. The CDR3 spans 12 residues. Germline CDR1 and CDR2: SGHTA and FQGNSA. The CDR3 protein is CASSHEGMAQYF. CDR3 nucleotides: TGTGCCAGCAGCCACGAGGGAATGGCCCAGTACTTC.

The chain uses TRBV23-1 and TRBJ1-5; D is ambiguous. TRBV23-1 is an ORF; its function is uncertain. The CDR3 is 15 residues long. Trimming removed 4 bases at V and 3 bases at J, with 13 bases between. In DNA form, the CDR3 reads TGCGCCAGCAGTCTTGGAGGCGCTCACAATCAGCCCCAGCATTTT. Its translation is CASSLGGAHNQPQHF.

V usage is TRBV4-1 and J usage is TRBJ1-2; the match to TRBD1 covers 7 bases. Germline loops: CDR1 MGHRA, CDR2 YSYEKL. V trimming: 0 bases; J trimming: 8 bases; junction bases outside the gene matches: 12. CDR3 length: 16 residues. The CDR3 reads CASSQDPAGGVWGYTF. CDR3 coding DNA: TGCGCCAGCAGCCAAGATCCGGCAGGGGGTGTGTGGGGCTACACCTTC.

CDR3 bases: TGTGCCAGCTCACCAACGAGAGCAAGGAACACTGAAGCTTTCTTT. This gives the protein CASSPTRARNTEAFF. J is TRBJ1-1 and V is TRBV18; D unclear. Per germline, CDR1 KGHSH and CDR2 LQKENI. V was clipped by 2 bases and J by 1 base, with 11 bases between them. The CDR3 covers 15 residues.

The J gene is TRBJ1-1, the V gene TRBV7-2; 7 nucleotides agree with TRBD1. Germline V gives CDR1 SGHTA, CDR2 FQGNSA. The V segment lost 5 bases and the J segment 3 bases; nucleotides outside the gene matches: 6. There are 14 residues in the CDR3. The CDR3 spells CASSKGGAHTEAFF. CDR3 nucleotides: TGTGCCAGCAGCAAAGGGGGCGCACACACTGAAGCTTTCTTT.

In regard to this clone: Other DNA sequences in this specimen translate into the identical CDR3. The chain is built from TRBV7-2 and TRBJ1-1, with D maybe TRBD1 (5 bases). The CDR3 loop spans 13 amino acids. Trimming shortened V by 4 bases and J by 3 bases, and 9 bases separated the two germline ends. The germline gives CDR1 SGHTA, CDR2 FQGNSA. The CDR3 sequence is CASSSQGDTEAFF. CDR3 DNA: TGTGCCAGCAGCTCCCAGGGTGACACTGAAGCTTTCTTT.

V gene TRBV2 combines with J gene TRBJ1-5, with D uncertain. Germline lookup yields CDR1 SNHLY and CDR2 FYNNEI. V lost 7 bases and J lost 0, with 13 bases in between. The CDR3 has 15 residues. CDR3 nucleotide sequence: TGTGCCAGCATGGACGACCTGGGTAGCAATCAGCCCCAGCATTTT. Protein: CASMDDLGSNQPQHF. Full variable domain (rest looked up from reference TRBV2 and TRBJ1-5): EPEVTQTPSHQVTQMGQEVILRCVPISNHLYFYWYRQILGQKVEFLVSFYNNEISEKSEIFDDQFSVERPDGSNFTLKIRSTKLEDSAMYFCASMDDLGSNQPQHFGDGTRLSIL.

The chain's CDR3 is CASSLGHGVSGEQYF. CDR3 sequence (DNA): TGCGCCAGCAGCTTGGGGCATGGGGTATCCGGCGAGCAGTACTTC. This chain connects TRBV5-1 to TRBJ2-7, with no clear D. The CDR3 is 15 amino acids. Trimming removed 0 bases at V and 6 bases at J, with 16 bases between. Germline V gene data show CDR1 as SGHRS and CDR2 as YFSETQ.

The J gene is TRBJ1-5, the V gene TRBV5-1, with a weak D call TRBD1 (6 bases). Germline V gene lookup returns CDR1 SGHRS and CDR2 YFSETQ. Trimming removed 7 bases from V and 0 bases from J, with 20 bases in between. The CDR3 has 17 residues. CDR3 region: CASGPQPAGDSNQPQHF. The CDR3 DNA follows: TGCGCCAGCGGCCCCCAGCCTGCAGGGGATAGCAATCAGCCCCAGCATTTT.

This clone occurred once. This chain uses TRBV20-1 with TRBJ2-2; D remains unclear. The CDR3 has 14 amino acids. Per germline, CDR1 DFQATT and CDR2 SNEGSKA (reference sequence). Deletions cut 3 bases from V and 6 bases from J, with 14 bases between. CDR3 DNA sequence: TGCAGTGCTAGTAAGGGTGGCAGCGCCGGGGAGCTGTTTTTT. Protein: CSASKGGSAGELFF.

The chain couples TRBV5-1 to TRBJ2-3; TRBD2 matches 15 bases. V shed 5 bases, J shed 4 bases, and the junction held 2 bases outside the gene matches. From germline, CDR1 is SGHRS and CDR2 YFSETQ. This CDR3 spans 15 amino acids. The CDR3 here is CASSWTSGGADTQYF. The CDR3 DNA reads TGCGCCAGCAGTTGGACTAGCGGGGGGGCAGATACGCAGTATTTT.

The chain is built from TRBV6-6 and TRBJ1-3; 7 bases are shared with TRBD1. The CDR3 extends over 14 amino acids. CDR1 is MNHNY and CDR2 is SVGAGI in the germline V gene (reference sequence). J lost 5 bases, V lost 0 bases, and 1 base had no gene match. The CDR3 spells CASSYSTGRNTIYF. CDR3 coding DNA: TGTGCCAGCAGTTACTCGACAGGGAGAAACACCATATATTTT.

DNA of the CDR3: TGTGCCAGCAGGGGGAGGGTTAGCTACGAGCAGTACTTC. This encodes CASRGRVSYEQYF. The V gene is TRBV12-3 or TRBV12-4, the J gene TRBJ2-7; 7 bases line up with TRBD2. The CDR3 loop spans 13 amino acids. With 6 bases clipped from V and 3 bases from J, the junction kept 5 bases outside the gene matches.

This chain links TRBV2 with TRBJ1-1; D gene ambiguous. CDR1 and CDR2 from the germline V gene are SNHLY and FYNNEI. The length of the CDR3 is 13 residues. V was cut by 8 bases and J by 1 base, with 11 bases left in between. The CDR3 coding sequence is TGTGCCAGCTCTGGGGAATGGAACACTGAAGCTTTCTTT. It yields the protein CASSGEWNTEAFF. The variable domain in full, with the rest retrieved from reference TRBV2 and TRBJ1-1, is EPEVTQTPSHQVTQMGQEVILRCVPISNHLYFYWYRQILGQKVEFLVSFYNNEISEKSEIFDDQFSVERPDGSNFTLKIRSTKLEDSAMYFCASSGEWNTEAFFGQGTRLTVV.

The rearrangement uses TRBV20-1 and TRBJ2-7; 8 bases line up with TRBD1. Germline V gene lookup returns CDR1 DFQATT and CDR2 SNEGSKA (reference sequence). This CDR3 is built from 13 residues. Germline trimming cut 3 bases from V and 3 bases from J; bases unmatched to any gene: 4. This chain's CDR3 is CSASGDRNYEQYF. Written as DNA, the CDR3 is TGCAGTGCTAGTGGGGACAGGAACTACGAGCAGTACTTC.

The V and J genes are TRBV5-1 and TRBJ2-2, with a weak D call TRBD2 (5 bases). V lost 5 bases to trimming and J lost 3 bases, with 17 bases between them. Looked up from germline, CDR1 is SGHRS and CDR2 is YFSETQ. The CDR3 has 16 amino acids. The CDR3 DNA reads TGCGCCAGCAGACCAGGACCGGGATGGGACACCGGGGAGCTGTTTTTT. Amino acid sequence: CASRPGPGWDTGELFF.

This sequence joins TRBV27 and TRBJ2-2, with D possibly TRBD2 on 5 matching bases. Trimming took off 2 bases at V and 5 bases at J, with 12 bases between the two ends. Germline V CDR1 and CDR2: MNHEY, SMNVEV (reference sequence). The CDR3 consists of 15 residues. This chain's CDR3 is CASSLTGEKTGELFF. The CDR3 nucleotides are TGTGCCAGCAGTTTAACCGGGGAGAAGACCGGGGAGCTGTTTTTT.

This chain uses TRBV6-1 with TRBJ2-7, with 15 bases matching TRBD2. Per germline, CDR1 MNHNS and CDR2 SASEGT. This CDR3 region has 22 residues. The V gene end was trimmed by 0 bases and the J gene end by 4 bases; junction bases not matched to a gene: 19. CDR3 loop: CASSEATWSSGLAGGSRYEQYF. The CDR3 nucleotides read TGTGCCAGCAGTGAAGCGACCTGGTCTAGCGGACTAGCGGGGGGGAGTAGGTACGAGCAGTACTTC.

This clone was seen a single time. This chain uses TRBV2 with TRBJ1-4; 9 bases are shared with TRBD1. Germline trimming cut 11 bases from V and 0 bases from J; bases unmatched to any gene: 10. This CDR3 region has 16 residues. Germline V gene sequence: CDR1 SNHLY, CDR2 FYNNEI. The CDR3 here is CAGKTGGGTTNEKLFF. The CDR3 DNA is TGTGCCGGGAAGACAGGGGGAGGGACAACTAATGAAAAACTGTTTTTT.